These T cell receptor beta chains were read from a single sample in a study of blood T cell repertoires in COVID-19. Profiling relied on immunoSEQ multiplex PCR, and the TCRdb table lists in-frame clones only, not all of them. The repertoire holds around 350,000 clones, with around 84% as singletons. Sequenced material: peripheral blood. The receptors here all came from a human donor in a cohort sampled during active COVID-19. Each CDR3 is given with its conserved first and last residue. A D gene is named only where the DNA matches it firmly. Rows give clone size only sometimes, using once, few, many, or a class for an expanded clone.

CSVGQENEKLFF | TGCAGCGTTGGACAGGAAAATGAAAAACTGTTTTTT | TRBV29-1 | once | - | TRBJ1-4
CASSTGTGLTEAFF | TGCGCCAGCAGTACCGGGACGGGACTCACTGAAGCTTTCTTT | TRBV5-1 | - | - | TRBJ1-1
CASSLGFSGRETQYF | TGTGCCAGCAGCTTAGGGTTTAGCGGGAGGGAGACCCAGTACTTC | TRBV7-2 | - | TRBD2 | TRBJ2-5
CATSRGLAGQETQYF | TGTGCCACCAGCAGGGGACTAGCGGGCCAAGAGACCCAGTACTTC | TRBV15 | - | TRBD2 | TRBJ2-5
CASSQGGVYEQYF | TGTGCCAGCAGCCAAGGGGGGGTCTACGAGCAGTACTTC | TRBV7-9 | - | - | TRBJ2-7
CASRPRMDSNYGYTF | TGTGCCAGCAGGCCCAGGATGGACTCTAACTATGGCTACACCTTC | TRBV7-9 | - | - | TRBJ1-2
CSASLGQLAGPNEQFF | TGCAGTGCTAGTTTGGGGCAGTTAGCGGGACCCAATGAGCAGTTCTTC | TRBV20-1 | - | TRBD2 | TRBJ2-1
CASSQALAGGHIQYF | TGTGCCAGCAGCCAAGCACTAGCGGGAGGTCACATTCAGTACTTC | TRBV4-2 | - | TRBD2 | TRBJ2-4
CAWSVPFRSYEQYF | TGTGCCTGGAGTGTACCTTTCAGGTCCTACGAGCAGTACTTC | TRBV30 | - | - | TRBJ2-7
CASSIGAGVTYNEQFF | TGTGCCAGTAGTATAGGTGCGGGAGTTACCTACAATGAGCAGTTCTTC | TRBV19 | - | TRBD2 | TRBJ2-1
CASSQSPAGGYNEQFF | TGTGCCAGCAGCCAATCTCCAGCGGGAGGATACAATGAGCAGTTCTTC | TRBV16 | - | TRBD2 | TRBJ2-1
CASSESGKLFF | TGTGCCAGCAGTGAATCGGGAAAACTGTTTTTT | TRBV2 | - | - | TRBJ1-4
CASSSQMGDRGRETQYF | TGTGCCAGTAGTAGTCAGATGGGGGACAGGGGGCGAGAGACCCAGTACTTC | TRBV19 | - | TRBD1 | TRBJ2-5
CASSLRVGVGNEQFF | TGTGCCAGCAGTTTAAGGGTGGGAGTGGGCAATGAGCAGTTCTTC | TRBV28 | - | - | TRBJ2-1
CASSLGGGDGPWAEAFF | TGTGCCAGCAGCCTAGGAGGGGGGGATGGCCCTTGGGCTGAAGCTTTCTTT | TRBV7-9 | - | - | TRBJ1-1
CASSKSPGLLNTGELFF | TGTGCCAGCAGCAAGTCCCCGGGACTGCTGAACACCGGGGAGCTGTTTTTT | TRBV7-9 | - | - | TRBJ2-2
CASSRLLSGSYEQYF | TGTGCCAGCAGTCGACTTCTGAGCGGCTCCTACGAGCAGTACTTC | TRBV7-9 | once | - | TRBJ2-7
CASRTGGTYEQYF | TGTGCCAGCAGGACAGGGGGAACCTACGAGCAGTACTTC | TRBV27 | - | TRBD1 | TRBJ2-7